These 26 T cell receptor beta chains were all obtained from the same sample, sequenced in a study of Tregs in tolerant kidney transplant recipients. The data were produced by immunoSEQ multiplex PCR, yet TCRdb's version contains in-frame clones alone and is incomplete. The data show approximately 90,000 clones, roughly 93% seen once. Recipients received nonmyeloablative bone marrow transplants from related graft donors, with transient mixed chimerism. The source material was CD4+ T cells from blood (PBMCs), sampled 12 months after the transplant. Receptor source: a human patient who received a combined kidney and bone marrow transplant. Some T cells may have come from the graft donor.

This chain links TRBV2 with TRBJ2-7; TRBD1 might be the D (5 bases). V lost 5 bases to trimming and J lost 2 bases, with 13 bases between them. This CDR3 region has 14 residues. The germline CDR1 and CDR2 sequences are SNHLY and FYNNEI. CDR3 in amino acids: CASSRGPPPYEQYF. Here the CDR3 DNA reads TGTGCCAGCAGTAGGGGCCCCCCTCCCTACGAGCAGTACTTC.

This chain connects TRBV7-9 to TRBJ1-5; unclear D gene. V shed 1 base and J shed 5 bases, with 24 bases lying between them. Germline V gene sequence: CDR1 SEHNR, CDR2 FQNEAQ (reference sequence). The CDR3 loop spans 19 amino acids. CDR3 sequence reads: CASSLVDASRAGPHQPQHF. CDR3 coding DNA: TGTGCCAGCAGCTTAGTCGACGCTAGTCGAGCTGGCCCCCATCAGCCCCAGCATTTT.

This clone was recorded once. The V call is TRBV10-3, the J call TRBJ2-3; 12 bases are a match to TRBD2. The V and J ends lost 0 bases and 4 bases, in that order; junction bases with no gene match: 2. Germline CDR1 and CDR2: ENHRY and SYGVKD. The CDR3 extends over 16 amino acids. The CDR3 loop is CAISESLAGGADTQYF. CDR3 nucleotides: TGTGCCATCAGTGAGTCCCTAGCGGGAGGGGCAGATACGCAGTATTTT.

The CDR3 nucleotides read TGTGCCGTCCGACAGGCGAATAATGAAAAACTGTTTTTT. This encodes CAVRQANNEKLFF. This chain joins TRBV6-5 and TRBJ1-4, with a weak D call TRBD1 (6 bases). Germline assignment: CDR1 MNHEY and CDR2 SVGAGI. There are 13 residues in the CDR3. V lost 11 bases to trimming and J lost 4 bases, with 14 bases between them.

The V gene is TRBV18, the J gene TRBJ2-2; TRBD1 matches 9 bases. The CDR3 has 14 residues. Germline assignment: CDR1 KGHSH and CDR2 LQKENI. Germline trimming cut 3 bases from V and 4 bases from J; bases unmatched to any gene: 0. DNA for the CDR3: TGTGCCAGCTCACCGGACAGGGGCACCGGGGAGCTGTTTTTT. Protein: CASSPDRGTGELFF.

This chain uses TRBV15 with TRBJ2-2, with TRBD2 as a possible D gene (7 bases). The CDR3 loop spans 16 amino acids. The germline gives CDR1 LNHNV, CDR2 YYDKDF (reference sequence). The V end lost 8 bases, the J end lost 5 bases, and 21 bases lay between the germline ends. Here the CDR3 reads CATGQWGGESTGELFF. In DNA form, the CDR3 reads TGTGCCACCGGACAGTGGGGGGGAGAATCAACCGGGGAGCTGTTTTTT. Variable domain in full (rest from reference TRBV15 and TRBJ2-2): DAMVIQNPRYQVTQFGKPVTLSCSQTLNHNVMYWYQQKSSQAPKLLFHYYDKDFNNEADTPDNFQSRRPNTSFCFLDIRSPGLGDTAMYLCATGQWGGESTGELFFGEGSRLTVL.

This chain's CDR3 is CASSLGLATDTQYF. The CDR3 bases are TGCGCCAGCAGCTTAGGACTAGCTACGGATACGCAGTATTTT. The chain joins TRBV5-1 to TRBJ2-3; 8 bases are a match to TRBD2. Germline V gives CDR1 SGHRS, CDR2 YFSETQ. Unmatched junction bases numbered 5, after V lost 2 bases and J lost 6 bases. The CDR3 has 14 residues.

The rearrangement uses TRBV5-6 and TRBJ2-2; the match to TRBD1 covers 8 bases. V lost 4 bases and J lost 8; bases outside the gene matches: 10. Germline CDR1 is SGHDT and CDR2 is YYEEEE. The CDR3 is 15 residues long. CDR3 sequence (DNA): TGTGCCAGCAGCGCGACAGGGGAAGAGGAGGGGGAGCTGTTTTTT. It translates to CASSATGEEEGELFF.

The chain joins TRBV7-2 to TRBJ2-7; the match to TRBD2 covers 12 bases. The CDR3 is 17 amino acids. V shed 5 bases and J 6 bases; nucleotides not matched to a gene: 14. CDR1 is SGHTA, CDR2 FQGNSA, per germline. The CDR3 coding sequence is TGTGCCAGCAGCAGAGGGACTAGCGGGCGCCTAACCGGCGAGCAGTACTTC. Encoded protein: CASSRGTSGRLTGEQYF.

The rearrangement joins TRBV10-3 to TRBJ1-1; 8 bases are a match to TRBD1. J gave up 4 bases and V 11 bases, and 9 bases lay outside the gene matches. CDR1 and CDR2 (germline): ENHRY, SYGVKD. The CDR3 covers 13 residues. In DNA form, the CDR3 reads TGTGCCTCCACGGACAGGGATGGCACTGAAGCTTTCTTT. Translation gives CASTDRDGTEAFF.

This chain links TRBV6-1 with TRBJ2-7; TRBD2 agrees at 8 bases. V lost 4 bases and J lost 4; bases outside the gene matches: 9. The germline V gene encodes CDR1 MNHNS and CDR2 SASEGT. The CDR3 is 15 residues long. This CDR3 reads CASSASGGIRYEQYF. CDR3 DNA: TGTGCCAGCAGTGCGAGCGGGGGAATAAGGTACGAGCAGTACTTC.

The V gene is TRBV2, the J gene TRBJ2-7, with 8 bases aligning to TRBD1. The junction had 5 bases not matched to a gene; V was cut back by 6 bases and J by 1 base. The CDR3 has 14 residues. Germline CDR1 reads SNHLY; CDR2 reads FYNNEI. This CDR3 reads CASRGDRTSYEQYF. The CDR3 nucleotides are TGTGCCAGCAGGGGGGACAGGACTTCCTACGAGCAGTACTTC.

J is TRBJ2-5 and V is TRBV5-4; 12 bases are a match to TRBD2. CDR3 size: 16 residues. Germline values: CDR1 SGHNT, CDR2 YYREEE (reference sequence). The V and J ends lost 4 bases and 5 bases, in that order; junction bases with no gene match: 9. The CDR3 loop is CASSLRTSGAGETQYF. CDR3 coding DNA: TGTGCCAGCAGCCTGCGGACTAGCGGGGCGGGGGAGACCCAGTACTTC.

A few counts support this clone. The V and J genes are TRBV5-4 and TRBJ1-4; 7 positions match TRBD1. The CDR3 extends over 17 amino acids. Trimming at V came to 0 bases and at J to 3 bases, leaving 8 bases not matched to a gene. Germline CDR1 SGHNT, CDR2 YYREEE (reference sequence). The CDR3 sequence is CASSLAAGGTANEKLFF. DNA for the CDR3: TGTGCCAGCAGCTTGGCGGCAGGGGGTACAGCTAATGAAAAACTGTTTTTT. The full variable domain, rest sourced from reference TRBV5-4 and TRBJ1-4, is ETGVTQSPTHLIKTRGQQVTLRCSSQSGHNTVSWYQQALGQGPQFIFQYYREEENGRGNFPPRFSGLQFPNYSSELNVNALELDDSALYLCASSLAAGGTANEKLFFGSGTQLSVL.

The chain carries TRBV12-5 and TRBJ1-2, with TRBD1 identical over 7 bases. This CDR3 has 14 residues. The trim removed 1 base at V and 6 bases at J, leaving 5 bases unmatched. Germline V gene data show CDR1 as LGHNT and CDR2 as FRNRAP. The CDR3 protein is CASGLDRGWNGYTF. The DNA for the CDR3 is TGTGCTAGTGGTTTGGACAGGGGCTGGAATGGCTACACCTTC.

V and J are TRBV4-3 and TRBJ2-4; TRBD2 matches at 9 bases. The CDR3 is 20 amino acids. CDR1 LGHNA and CDR2 YSLEER come from the germline V gene. V gave up 2 bases and J gave up 7 bases; unmatched junction bases: 21. Here the CDR3 DNA reads TGCGCCAGCAGCCAAAAAGGGACACGGCGGGGGGGGACGTCGCCGAACATTCAGTACTTC. Translation gives CASSQKGTRRGGTSPNIQYF.

The chain employs TRBV20-1 and TRBJ2-7; D call uncertain. CDR3 length equals 11 residues. V was shortened by 4 bases and J by 7 bases, with 11 bases between the two germline ends. Germline V gene lookup returns CDR1 DFQATT and CDR2 SNEGSKA (reference sequence). This chain's CDR3 is CSAKSGWEQYF. The DNA of the CDR3 is TGCAGTGCTAAATCCGGTTGGGAGCAGTACTTC.

The chain links TRBV4-3 to TRBJ2-3; the match to TRBD2 covers 8 bases. Germline V gives CDR1 LGHNA, CDR2 YSLEER. Germline trimming cut 2 bases from V and 5 bases from J; bases unmatched to any gene: 3. CDR3 length: 14 residues. CDR3 in DNA: TGCGCCAGCAGCCAAACCGGGACTAGAGATACGCAGTATTTT. Protein sequence: CASSQTGTRDTQYF.

V gene TRBV6-4 combines with J gene TRBJ2-3; TRBD1 might be the D (6 bases). The CDR3 length is 21 residues. Germline values: CDR1 MRHNA, CDR2 SNTAGT. Trimming took 0 bases from V and 0 from J, leaving 25 bases between them. CDR3 sequence (DNA): TGTGCCAGCAGTGACTCGTGGGGGCGACGATCCCACTTCACAAGCACAGATACGCAGTATTTT. Translation gives CASSDSWGRRSHFTSTDTQYF.

The V gene is TRBV29-1, the J gene TRBJ1-5, with D maybe TRBD1 (5 bases). V was cut by 4 bases and J by 5 bases, with 9 bases left in between. There are 12 residues in the CDR3. Germline CDR1 and CDR2: SQVTM and ANQGSEA. CDR3 nucleotide sequence: TGCAGCGTTGGAGAAGGGGATCAGCCCCAGCATTTT. Its translation is CSVGEGDQPQHF. Full variable domain (remainder filled in from reference TRBV29-1 and TRBJ1-5): SAVISQKPSRDICQRGTSLTIQCQVDSQVTMMFWYRQQPGQSLTLIATANQGSEATYESGFVIDKFPISRPNLTFSTLTVSNMSPEDSSIYLCSVGEGDQPQHFGDGTRLSIL.

This sequence joins TRBV14 and TRBJ2-7, with no clear D. CDR1 and CDR2 (germline): SGHDN, FVKESK. The CDR3 consists of 14 residues. Trimming cost V 1 base and J 5 bases, with 12 bases left between them. The CDR3 sequence: CASSQGLGFNEQYF. The DNA of the CDR3 is TGTGCCAGCAGCCAAGGGCTAGGCTTCAACGAGCAGTACTTC.

The genes are TRBV11-3 and TRBJ2-6; 9 bases fit TRBD2. The CDR3 length is 18 residues. Germline CDR1 is SGHNT and CDR2 is YENEEA. The junction had 6 bases not matched to a gene; V was cut back by 3 bases and J by 0 bases. The CDR3 bases are TGTGCCAGCAGCTTCCGCGGGGGGGGACCCTCTGGGGCCAACGTCCTGACTTTC. This translates into CASSFRGGGPSGANVLTF.

This sequence joins TRBV7-3 and TRBJ1-1; 10 bases align to TRBD1. Germline V gene lookup returns CDR1 SGHTA and CDR2 FQGTGA. The V segment lost 2 bases and the J segment 3 bases; nucleotides outside the gene matches: 18. This CDR3 region has 20 residues. The DNA for the CDR3 is TGTGCCAGCAGCTTAGCCCCTCCGGACAGGGGGTCACGGAAAGACACTGAAGCTTTCTTT. Its protein product is CASSLAPPDRGSRKDTEAFF.

The chain has TRBV28 and TRBJ2-2; 9 positions agree with TRBD1. Germline CDR1 reads MDHEN; CDR2 reads SYDVKM. This CDR3 is 15 amino acids long. The V segment lost 2 bases and the J segment 5 bases; nucleotides outside the gene matches: 3. DNA for the CDR3: TGTGCCAGCAGTTTAACAGGGGGCCGGACCGGGGAGCTGTTTTTT. Translated, it gives CASSLTGGRTGELFF.

The chain links TRBV4-2 to TRBJ2-1; TRBD2 agrees at 7 bases. The CDR3 is 17 amino acids. Trimming at V came to 0 bases and at J to 0 bases, leaving 5 bases not matched to a gene. Per the germline V gene, CDR1 is LGHNA and CDR2 is YNFKEQ. CDR3 sequence: CASSQDRREGSYNEQFF. The CDR3 DNA reads as TGTGCCAGCAGCCAAGATCGGAGGGAGGGCTCCTACAATGAGCAGTTCTTC.

CDR3 coding DNA: TGTGCCATCAGTGAAAAGGCCCGAGGAGACAATGAGCAGTTCTTC. This sequence encodes CAISEKARGDNEQFF. The V gene is TRBV10-3, the J gene TRBJ2-1; D unresolved. The V gene lost 3 bases and the J gene lost 5 bases, with 14 bases spanning the gap. The CDR3 runs to 15 residues. CDR1 and CDR2 (germline): ENHRY, SYGVKD.